This entry describes one T cell receptor (beta chain). Antigen unknown. A library of TCRbeta sequences, prepared with unique molecular identifiers, was generated. TCRdb analysed the PCR reads with MiXCR anew, one entry per CDR3 protein. The data hold some 840,000 distinct CDR3 sequences, with roughly 16% observed a single time. This entry comes from a study of T-cell reconstitution after alpha-beta-depleted transplantation in children. Germline V gene lookup returns CDR1 MGHRA and CDR2 YSYEKL. J gave up 0 bases and V 2 bases, and 8 bases lay outside the gene matches. The CDR3 contains 19 residues. Study outcomes and limitations: For some patients, TCRbeta diversity was high at day 60 because of recipient T cells and thymic progenitors that survived. Several hundred rapidly expanded clones from non-depleted graft cells reportedly supplied alpha-beta T cells about two months post-transplant. Newly made T cells mostly supplied T-cell counts and diversity one year after transplant.

Here the sequenced sample was PBMCs, mostly from graft donor cells, taken 360 days after TCRalphabeta/CD19-depleted stem cell transplant. The sequence was obtained from a male patient aged 10 to 17 who had a stem cell transplant for acute lymphoblastic leukemia, so the T cells may come from the graft donor. The rearrangement joins TRBV4-1 to TRBJ1-4, with 11 bases fitting TRBD1. CDR3 nucleotide sequence: TGCGCCAGCAGCCAATCCGGGACAGGGGGTAGAGCAACTAATGAAAAACTGTTTTTT. Amino acids: CASSQSGTGGRATNEKLFF.